This entry is about one T cell receptor (beta chain). This entry is derived from a study of T-cell memory formation after mild COVID-19. The CDR3 spans 16 residues. Germline assignment: CDR1 SEHNR and CDR2 FQNEAQ (reference sequence). With V trimmed by 0 bases and J by 1 base, 5 bases remained unmatched. MiXCR, run by TCRdb on the 5' RACE reads, gives a single entry per CDR3 protein. Of about 430,000 distinct CDR3 sequences listed, 24% are singletons. The chain employs TRBV7-9 and TRBJ2-5, with 7 nucleotides matching TRBD1. The clonotype originates from an adult woman who had mild COVID-19 (a few samples of this study predate the infection). Cell type and time point are not known. The sample consisted of PBMCs or a T cell subset sorted from them (not recorded which). The DNA of the CDR3 is TGTGCCAGCAGCTTAGCCCTAGGGGGCGGCCAAGAGACCCAGTACTTC. Protein product: CASSLALGGGQETQYF.